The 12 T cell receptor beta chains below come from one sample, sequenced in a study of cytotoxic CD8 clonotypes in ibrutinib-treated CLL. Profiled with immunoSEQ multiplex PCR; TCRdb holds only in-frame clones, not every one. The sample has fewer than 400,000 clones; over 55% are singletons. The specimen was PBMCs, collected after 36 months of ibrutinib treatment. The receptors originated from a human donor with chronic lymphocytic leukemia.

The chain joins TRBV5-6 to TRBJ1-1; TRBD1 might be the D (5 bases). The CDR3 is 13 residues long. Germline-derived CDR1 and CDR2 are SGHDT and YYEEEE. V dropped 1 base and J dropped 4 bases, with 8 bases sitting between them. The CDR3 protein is CASSLRGTTEAFF. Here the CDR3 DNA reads TGTGCCAGCAGCTTGCGGGGGACCACTGAAGCTTTCTTT.

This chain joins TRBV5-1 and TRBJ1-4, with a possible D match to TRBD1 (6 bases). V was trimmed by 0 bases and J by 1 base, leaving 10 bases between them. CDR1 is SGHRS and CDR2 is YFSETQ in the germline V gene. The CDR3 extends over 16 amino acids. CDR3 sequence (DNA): TGCGCCAGCAGCTTGGACAGGGCCATAACTAATGAAAAACTGTTTTTT. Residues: CASSLDRAITNEKLFF.

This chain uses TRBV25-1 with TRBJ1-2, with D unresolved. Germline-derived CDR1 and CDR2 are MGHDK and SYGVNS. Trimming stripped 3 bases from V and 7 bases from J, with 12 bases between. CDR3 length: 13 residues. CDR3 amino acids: CASSEIARGGYTF. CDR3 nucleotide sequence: TGTGCCAGCAGTGAGATAGCTCGGGGTGGCTACACCTTC.

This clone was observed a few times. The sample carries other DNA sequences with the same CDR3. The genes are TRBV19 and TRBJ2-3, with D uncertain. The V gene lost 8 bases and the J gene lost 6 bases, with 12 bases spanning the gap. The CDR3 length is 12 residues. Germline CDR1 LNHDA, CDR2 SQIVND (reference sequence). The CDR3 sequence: CASSSGGDTQYF. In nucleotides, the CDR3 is TGTGCCAGTTCTAGTGGTGGGGATACGCAGTATTTT.

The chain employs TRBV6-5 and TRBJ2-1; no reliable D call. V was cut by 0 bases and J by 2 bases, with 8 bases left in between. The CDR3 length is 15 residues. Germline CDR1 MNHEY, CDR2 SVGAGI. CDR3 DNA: TGTGCCAGCAGTTACTCGCTCGACCCCTACAATGAGCAGTTCTTC. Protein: CASSYSLDPYNEQFF.

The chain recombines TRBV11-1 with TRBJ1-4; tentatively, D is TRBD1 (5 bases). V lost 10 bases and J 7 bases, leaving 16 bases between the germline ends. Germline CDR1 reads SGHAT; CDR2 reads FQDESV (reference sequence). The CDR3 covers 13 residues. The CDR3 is CATTSGQGEKLFF. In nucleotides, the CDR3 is TGTGCCACTACCTCGGGGCAGGGTGAAAAACTGTTTTTT.

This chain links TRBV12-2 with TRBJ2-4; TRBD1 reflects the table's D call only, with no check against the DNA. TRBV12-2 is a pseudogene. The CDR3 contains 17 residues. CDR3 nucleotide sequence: TGTGCAAGTCGCTTAGCGGGGGCTAGCCTGGCCAAAAACATTCAGTACTTC. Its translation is CASRLAGASLAKNIQYF.

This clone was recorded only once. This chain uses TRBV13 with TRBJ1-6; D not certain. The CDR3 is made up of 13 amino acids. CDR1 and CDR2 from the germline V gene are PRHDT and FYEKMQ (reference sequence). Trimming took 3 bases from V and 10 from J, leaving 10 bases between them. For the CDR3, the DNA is TGTGCCAGCAGCTTTAATGTGGGGTCACCCCTCCACTTT. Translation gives CASSFNVGSPLHF.

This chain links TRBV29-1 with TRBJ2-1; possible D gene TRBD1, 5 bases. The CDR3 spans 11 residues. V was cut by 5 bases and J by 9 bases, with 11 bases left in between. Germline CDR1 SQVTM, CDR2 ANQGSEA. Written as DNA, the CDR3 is TGCAGCGTTCCCACAGGCGGTGAGCAGTTCTTC. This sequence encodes CSVPTGGEQFF.

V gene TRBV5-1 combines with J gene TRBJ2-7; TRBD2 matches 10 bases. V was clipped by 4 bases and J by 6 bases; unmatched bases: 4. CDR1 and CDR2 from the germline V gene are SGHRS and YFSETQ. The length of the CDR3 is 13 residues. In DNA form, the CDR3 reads TGCGCCAGCAGCCCGGGGACTAGCGTCGAGCAGTACTTC. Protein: CASSPGTSVEQYF.

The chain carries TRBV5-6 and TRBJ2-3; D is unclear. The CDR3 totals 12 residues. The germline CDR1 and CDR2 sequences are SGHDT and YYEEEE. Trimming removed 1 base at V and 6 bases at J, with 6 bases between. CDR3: CASSLFRDTQYF. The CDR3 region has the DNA TGTGCCAGCAGCTTGTTCCGTGATACGCAGTATTTT. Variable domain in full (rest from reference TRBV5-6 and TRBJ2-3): DAGVTQSPTHLIKTRGQQVTLRCSPKSGHDTVSWYQQALGQGPQFIFQYYEEEERQRGNFPDRFSGHQFPNYSSELNVNALLLGDSALYLCASSLFRDTQYFGPGTRLTVL.

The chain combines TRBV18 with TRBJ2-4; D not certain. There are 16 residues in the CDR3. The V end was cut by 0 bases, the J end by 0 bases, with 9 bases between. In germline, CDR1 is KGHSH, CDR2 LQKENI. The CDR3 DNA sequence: TGTGCCAGCTCACCACCCCACCCGCTAGCCAAAAACATTCAGTACTTC. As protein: CASSPPHPLAKNIQYF.